The present T cell receptor (beta chain) was sequenced within a study of B cell selection in AIRE deficiency (dated by TCRdb to about 2019). Study-level background: Researchers compared the TCRbeta repertoires of sorted blood CD4+ conventional T cells and regulatory T cells from AIRE-deficient patients with the corresponding repertoires from healthy controls. The TCR-sequenced cohort comprised about five AIRE-deficient APECED patients and about five healthy control donors.

Conventional CD4 T cells were sorted as cells that were CD4+CD127+. APECED syndrome was present in the AIRE-deficient patients. Tconv and Treg cells for TCRbeta sequencing were sorted on a FACSAria flow cytometer. Sorted cells were collected in 5-ml round-bottom polystyrene tubes, and dry cell pellets were stored frozen at -80 degrees C prior to sequencing. The immunoSEQ platform was used to sequence the TCRbeta chains. In the original analysis: When conventional T cell repertoires were pooled, 90,000 to 110,000 distinct in-frame TCRbeta sequences were obtained from patients and just over 130,000 from healthy donors. Public Treg TCRbeta sequences were defined as those shared by two or more individuals and were then searched for in Tconv repertoires. Differences between groups were assessed using Mann-Whitney U tests with Bonferroni-Dunn correction in GraphPad Prism 7.03. The source is immuneACCESS, and TCRdb retained only in-frame sequences with V and J called. Part of the clones is not carried over; for the studies checked, unresolved V genes explain less than half of this, and the remainder is unexplained. Clone size and V and J calls were adopted from that table, with D and trimming inferred from the DNA. A total of over 20,000 clones appear in this sample, about 97% of them only once. The top ten constitute roughly 0.17% of the sample.

A remark on this clone: Its antigen specificity is not known. It has no much larger one-base neighbor in the sample; base qualities were not kept.

Results the study describes overall, beyond this receptor: In AIRE-deficient patients, Tconv and Treg cells had TCRBV gene usage, CDR3 length and TCR diversity comparable to those in healthy donors. Of 3,000 to 4,000 shared Treg TCRbeta sequences, approximately 29% were shared only among healthy donors and around 10% only among patients, suggesting less efficient Treg selection without AIRE. Only TCRbeta chains were sequenced, and over 35% of shared healthy-donor Treg sequences were also present in healthy Tconv cells, possibly due to differing TCRalpha chains. CDR3s were shorter in shared Treg sequences, reflecting a bias toward rearrangements that have few non-templated nucleotide insertions. About 30.6% of the Treg TCRbeta sequences shared among healthy donors were detected in patient Tconv cells, suggesting that Treg-biased clones are diverted into the Tconv compartment.

Measured from the cysteine to the phenylalanine, the CDR3 is 17 residues long. The sequence is cut down to CDR3 DNA, 51 bases in frame from base 1. Germline trimming: 5 bases from V, 3 bases from J; junction bases outside gene matches: 7. CDR1 SEHNR and CDR2 FQNEAQ are derived from the germline V gene (reference sequence). Input material: conventional CD4+ T cells sorted from PBMCs. The rearranged chain carries TRBV7-9 and TRBJ2-6; 10 bases in between match TRBD1. This clonotype was obtained from a human donor with AIRE deficiency. The DNA is TGTGCCAGCAGCCCGGCCGGGACAGGGGTTGGGGCCAACGTCCTGACTTTC. It translates to CASSPAGTGVGANVLTF.